These T cell receptor beta chains were read from a single sample in a study of CD8 T cells in ankylosing spondylitis. TCRdb passed the 5' RACE reads through MiXCR, listing each CDR3 protein once. The sample holds fewer than 200,000 distinct CDR3 sequences; approximately 9% are singletons and the top ten take roughly 15%. The material sequenced was blood, either unsorted or a sorted T cell fraction (not recorded which). The receptors shown here come from a female donor with ankylosing spondylitis or in good health (not recorded which). The CDR3 runs from the conserved cysteine through the conserved F or W. Fields, in order: J gene, CDR3 length, D gene, V gene, clone size, CDR3 protein, CDR3 DNA. D genes are given only for firm matches. Clone size is shown for a subset of rows, as once, few, many or a class of expanded clone.

TRBJ2-2 | 19 | TRBD2 | TRBV4-3 | many | CASSQVRSKPSGRTGELFF | TGCGCCAGCAGCCAAGTAAGGAGCAAACCTAGCGGGAGGACCGGGGAGCTGTTTTTT
TRBJ2-7 | 15 | . | TRBV15 | . | CATSGGASLSYEQYF | TGTGCCACCAGCGGAGGGGCGTCCCTCTCCTACGAGCAGTACTTC
TRBJ2-1 | 16 | . | TRBV7-9 | few | CASSPRLLRGTNEQFF | TGTGCCAGCAGCCCCAGACTGCTCCGGGGTACCAATGAGCAGTTCTTC
TRBJ1-5 | 13 | . | TRBV6-2/TRBV6-3 | . | CASRWGLDQPQHF | TGTGCCAGCAGATGGGGTTTAGATCAGCCCCAGCATTTT
TRBJ2-7 | 14 | TRBD1 | TRBV5-5 | many | CASSLPGQGFEQYF | TGTGCCAGCAGCTTGCCGGGACAGGGTTTCGAGCAGTACTTC
TRBJ2-5 | 16 | . | TRBV7-9 | . | CASSLYSGENQETQYF | TGTGCCAGCAGCCTTTACTCAGGGGAAAACCAAGAGACCCAGTACTTC
TRBJ2-1 | 11 | . | TRBV27 | many | CASYRGNEQFF | TGTGCCAGCTACCGGGGCAATGAGCAGTTCTTC
TRBJ2-1 | 19 | . | TRBV6-2/TRBV6-3 | few | CASSYPRLRPTTSYNEQFF | TGTGCCAGCAGTTACCCGAGACTGCGCCCGACAACCTCCTACAATGAGCAGTTCTTC
TRBJ2-4 | 13 | . | TRBV10-3 | . | CASSEGPKNIQYF | TGTGCCAGTTCGGAGGGGCCCAAAAACATTCAGTACTTC
TRBJ1-1 | 13 | . | TRBV27 | many | CASRGAGDTEAFF | TGTGCCAGCAGAGGGGCCGGGGACACTGAAGCTTTCTTT
TRBJ2-7 | 13 | TRBD1 | TRBV27 | few | CASSPGTGGEQYF | TGTGCCAGCAGTCCAGGGACAGGGGGTGAGCAGTACTTC
TRBJ2-2 | 15 | TRBD1 | TRBV19 | . | CASSQGQGAAGELFF | TGTGCCAGTAGTCAGGGACAGGGGGCAGCGGGGGAGCTGTTTTTT
TRBJ1-1 | 14 | . | TRBV19 | once | CASSIPELNTEAFF | TGTGCCAGTAGTATTCCCGAATTGAACACTGAAGCTTTCTTT
TRBJ1-5 | 15 | . | TRBV5-1 | . | CASSLENPSTQPQHF | TGCGCCAGCAGCTTAGAGAACCCTAGCACTCAGCCCCAGCATTTT
TRBJ2-3 | 19 | TRBD2 | TRBV11-1 | . | CASSLRLAGGEESTDTQYF | TGTGCCAGCAGCTTAAGGCTAGCGGGAGGGGAAGAATCCACAGATACGCAGTATTTT
TRBJ2-3 | 16 | TRBD1 | TRBV6-1 | few | CASSPPGTGLGDTQYF | TGTGCCAGCAGTCCCCCCGGGACAGGCCTAGGGGATACGCAGTATTTT
TRBJ2-1 | 16 | . | TRBV29-1 | many | CSVDPRDISSYNEQFF | TGCAGCGTTGATCCCCGGGACATCTCCTCCTACAATGAGCAGTTCTTC